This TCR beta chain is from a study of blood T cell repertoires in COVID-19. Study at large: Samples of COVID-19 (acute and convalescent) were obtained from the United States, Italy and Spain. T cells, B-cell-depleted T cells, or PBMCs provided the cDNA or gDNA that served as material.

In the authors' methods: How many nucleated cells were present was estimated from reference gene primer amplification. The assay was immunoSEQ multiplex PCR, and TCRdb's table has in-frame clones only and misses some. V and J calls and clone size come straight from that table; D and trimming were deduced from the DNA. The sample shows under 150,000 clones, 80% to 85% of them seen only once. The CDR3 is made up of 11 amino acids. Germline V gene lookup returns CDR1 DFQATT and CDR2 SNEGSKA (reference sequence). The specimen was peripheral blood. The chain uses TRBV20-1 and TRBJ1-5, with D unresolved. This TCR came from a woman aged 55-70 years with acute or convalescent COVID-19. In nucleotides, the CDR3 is TGCAGAACGGGAGGGAATCAGCCCCAGCATTTT. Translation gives CRTGGNQPQHF.